These 17 T cell receptor beta chains originate from one sample sequenced in a study of T-cell memory formation after mild COVID-19. Using its own MiXCR run on the 5' RACE reads, TCRdb lists one record per CDR3 protein. This table holds approximately 430,000 distinct CDR3 sequences, around a quarter found once. The sample consisted of PBMCs or a T cell subset sorted from them (not recorded which). The receptors were sampled from an adult woman who had mild COVID-19 (a few samples of this study predate the infection). Cell type and time point are not known.

This clonotype has only a few counts. The gene calls are TRBV9 and TRBJ2-1; 7 nucleotides match TRBD2. This CDR3 has 14 residues. Germline V CDR1 and CDR2: SGDLS, YYNGEE. Unmatched junction bases numbered 3, after V lost 1 base and J lost 5 bases. CDR3 loop: CASSVSSGNNEQFF. As DNA, the CDR3 is TGTGCCAGCAGCGTATCTAGCGGCAACAATGAGCAGTTCTTC.

The chain is built from TRBV6-2 or TRBV6-3 and TRBJ2-3, with D maybe TRBD2 (6 bases). Germline-derived CDR1 and CDR2 are MNHEY and SVGEGT. The CDR3 consists of 14 residues. V was clipped by 5 bases and J by 2 bases, with 11 bases between them. In nucleotides, the CDR3 is TGTGCCAGCAGTCTCCGGACTACCACAGATACGCAGTATTTT. It is translated as CASSLRTTTDTQYF.

The rearrangement joins TRBV3-1 to TRBJ2-3; D remains ambiguous. Germline V gene lookup returns CDR1 LGHDT and CDR2 YNNKEL (reference sequence). The V end lost 8 bases, the J end lost 1 base, and 13 bases lay between the germline ends. The CDR3 extends over 14 amino acids. The CDR3 bases are TGTGCCAGCGGCGGTGCCCCTGGCACAGATACGCAGTATTTT. It translates to CASGGAPGTDTQYF.

V is TRBV9 and J is TRBJ2-3; D gene ambiguous. The germline V and J ends were trimmed by 0 bases and 2 bases, with 13 bases remaining between them. Per germline, CDR1 SGDLS and CDR2 YYNGEE. This CDR3 has 16 residues. Written as DNA, the CDR3 is TGTGCCAGCAGCGTAGATGGGCAGGCCCTCACAGATACGCAGTATTTT. Amino acids: CASSVDGQALTDTQYF.

This clonotype was observed a handful of times. The chain links TRBV4-2 to TRBJ2-5; maybe TRBD2 (6 bases). This CDR3 region has 16 residues. The germline V gene has CDR1 LGHNA and CDR2 YNFKEQ. Trimming removed 3 bases from V and 5 bases from J, with 19 bases in between. Here the CDR3 DNA reads TGTGCCAGCAGCCAGGGACTCGAATCGGGTTGGGAGACCCAGTACTTC. Translating it yields CASSQGLESGWETQYF.

The chain employs TRBV12-3 or TRBV12-4 and TRBJ1-1; D is undetermined. The CDR3 length is 13 residues. V lost 5 bases, J lost 7 bases, and 14 bases lay in between. In DNA form, the CDR3 reads TGTGCCAGCAGTCTCTACGGAGGCCATGAAGCTTTCTTT. It codes for CASSLYGGHEAFF.

This sequence joins TRBV20-1 and TRBJ2-7; 9 positions match TRBD2. Germline V gene data show CDR1 as DFQATT and CDR2 as SNEGSKA (reference sequence). The CDR3 sequence is 14 residues long. V trimming: 2 bases; J trimming: 0 bases; junction bases outside the gene matches: 2. CDR3 region: CSARNSGGSYEQYF. CDR3 nucleotides: TGCAGTGCTAGAAATAGCGGGGGCTCCTACGAGCAGTACTTC.

V usage is TRBV20-1 and J usage is TRBJ2-7; 10 bases are a match to TRBD2. CDR3 length: 16 amino acids. Germline CDR1 reads DFQATT; CDR2 reads SNEGSKA (reference sequence). V gave up 1 base and J gave up 4 bases; unmatched junction bases: 10. CDR3 amino acids: CSARAPSLAGDYEQYF. As DNA, the CDR3 is TGCAGTGCTAGAGCGCCGTCGCTAGCGGGAGATTACGAGCAGTACTTC.

The J gene is TRBJ2-3, the V gene TRBV7-9; 9 nucleotides align to TRBD1. The CDR3 is 15 residues long. The junction had 9 bases not matched to a gene; V was cut back by 8 bases and J by 3 bases. The germline gives CDR1 SEHNR, CDR2 FQNEAQ (reference sequence). The CDR3 protein is CASSLSGQGTDTQYF. CDR3 coding DNA: TGTGCCAGCTCTCTGTCCGGACAGGGGACAGATACGCAGTATTTT.

This clonotype appeared a few times. The V gene is TRBV10-3, the J gene TRBJ2-1; TRBD2 matches at 12 bases. J was trimmed by 8 bases and V by 6 bases; bases with no gene match: 8. Per the germline V gene, CDR1 is ENHRY and CDR2 is SYGVKD. This CDR3 has 15 residues. This CDR3 is CAIRNRLAGVDEQFF. The CDR3 DNA follows: TGTGCCATCAGAAACCGACTAGCGGGGGTAGATGAGCAGTTCTTC.

V gene TRBV7-3 combines with J gene TRBJ2-3; D is possibly TRBD1 (5 bases). This CDR3 region has 17 residues. Trimming stripped 2 bases from V and 2 bases from J, with 17 bases between. Germline V lookup: CDR1 SGHTA, CDR2 FQGTGA. The CDR3 protein is CASSLGSGRVPTDTQYF. The CDR3 DNA reads TGTGCCAGCAGCTTAGGGTCGGGCAGGGTACCCACAGATACGCAGTATTTT. Full variable domain (outside the CDR3, taken from reference TRBV7-3 and TRBJ2-3): GAGVSQTPSNKVTEKGKYVELRCDPISGHTALYWYRQSLGQGPEFLIYFQGTGAADDSGLPNDRFFAVRPEGSVSTLKIQRTERGDSAVYLCASSLGSGRVPTDTQYFGPGTRLTVL.

The chain has TRBV4-1 and TRBJ1-2, with D possibly matching TRBD1 (5 bases). Germline CDR1 and CDR2: MGHRA and YSYEKL. The length of the CDR3 is 19 residues. Trimming removed 3 bases at V and 8 bases at J, with 31 bases between. The CDR3 nucleotides are TGCGCCAGCAGCCAGAATGCCCTCGAACAACCGGACAATTCTATGGGCTACACCTTC. Encoded protein: CASSQNALEQPDNSMGYTF.

The chain has TRBV20-1 and TRBJ1-6; D is undetermined. This CDR3 contains 15 residues. Between the trimmed V and J ends, which lost 0 bases and 9 bases, there was a span of 15 bases. From germline, CDR1 is DFQATT and CDR2 SNEGSKA (reference sequence). The CDR3 spells CSARDINSLGSPLHF. The CDR3 DNA is TGCAGTGCTAGAGATATAAACAGCCTTGGTTCACCCCTCCACTTT.

The chain links TRBV7-2 to TRBJ2-7, with 7 bases matching TRBD1. The CDR3 covers 14 residues. The germline V gene has CDR1 SGHTA and CDR2 FQGNSA. V dropped 0 bases and J dropped 3; count of bases not matched to a gene: 2. In DNA form, the CDR3 reads TGTGCCAGCAGCTTAGCGGGACAGCTCTACGAGCAGTACTTC. Translating it yields CASSLAGQLYEQYF.

The genes are TRBV4-1 and TRBJ2-7; D is uncertain. The CDR3 sequence is 15 residues long. The V and J ends lost 1 base and 2 bases respectively, with 12 bases between them. CDR1 and CDR2 from the germline V gene are MGHRA and YSYEKL. The CDR3 DNA reads as TGCGCCAGCAGCCAAGTCGACCGGAACACCTACGAGCAGTACTTC. Its translation: CASSQVDRNTYEQYF.

The gene calls are TRBV20-1 and TRBJ1-4; 10 bases map to TRBD1. CDR3 length equals 15 residues. Trimming at V came to 0 bases and at J to 7 bases, leaving 5 bases not matched to a gene. Germline assignment: CDR1 DFQATT and CDR2 SNEGSKA (reference sequence). The CDR3 protein is CSARERQGAGEKLFF. Here the CDR3 DNA reads TGCAGTGCTAGAGAGAGACAGGGGGCTGGTGAAAAACTGTTTTTT.

The CDR3 DNA is TGTGCCAGCAGCTCAGTGAATAACTATGGCTACACCTTC. Translated, it gives CASSSVNNYGYTF. The rearrangement uses TRBV7-9 and TRBJ1-2; D is ambiguous. The CDR3 spans 13 residues. Between the trimmed V and J ends, which lost 4 bases and 1 base, there was a span of 7 bases. Germline V gene sequence: CDR1 SEHNR, CDR2 FQNEAQ (reference sequence).